This T cell receptor (beta chain) is from a study of T-cell memory formation after mild COVID-19. The overall study: The study found TCR clusters largely donor specific.

This clonotype was seen a handful of times. CDR3 length equals 16 residues. Germline CDR1 reads SGHRS; CDR2 reads YFSETQ. V was pared by 1 base and J by 4 bases, with 6 bases of the junction left unmatched. Using its own MiXCR run on the 5' RACE reads, TCRdb lists one record per CDR3 protein. The table includes approximately 500,000 distinct CDR3 sequences, around a quarter detected once. This chain uses TRBV5-1 with TRBJ2-1, with 9 bases identical to TRBD2. The TCR was taken from an adult woman who had mild COVID-19 (a few samples of this study predate the infection). Cell type and time point are not known. The source material was PBMCs or a T cell subset sorted from them (not recorded which). The CDR3 loop is CASSLLSAGGYNEQFF. Here the CDR3 DNA reads TGCGCCAGCAGCTTGTTAAGTGCGGGGGGGTACAATGAGCAGTTCTTC.